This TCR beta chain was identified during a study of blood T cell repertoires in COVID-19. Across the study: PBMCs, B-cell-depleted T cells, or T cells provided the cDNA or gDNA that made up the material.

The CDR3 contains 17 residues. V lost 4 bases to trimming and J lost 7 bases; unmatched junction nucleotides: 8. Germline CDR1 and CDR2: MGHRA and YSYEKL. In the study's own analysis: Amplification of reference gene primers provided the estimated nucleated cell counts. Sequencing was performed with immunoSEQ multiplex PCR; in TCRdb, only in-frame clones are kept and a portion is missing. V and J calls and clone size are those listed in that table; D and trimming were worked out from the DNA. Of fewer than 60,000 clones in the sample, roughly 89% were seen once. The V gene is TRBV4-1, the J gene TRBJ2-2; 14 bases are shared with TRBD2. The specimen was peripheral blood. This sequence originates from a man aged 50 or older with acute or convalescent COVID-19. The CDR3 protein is CASSRTPGLAGDGELFF. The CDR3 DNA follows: TGCGCCAGCAGCCGTACACCGGGACTAGCGGGGGACGGGGAGCTGTTTTTT.